This TCR beta chain was obtained from a study of response to subunit inactivated influenza vaccine. Study findings and constraints: Authors suggested each seasonal influenza vaccination recruits few new T cells.

With regard to this clonotype: Its antigen is undetermined.

TCRdb processed the RT-PCR reads anew with MiXCR; each CDR3 protein has one entry. The data hold about 500,000 distinct CDR3 sequences, with about an eighth observed a single time. The TCR comes from a man aged 45-60 years who received an inactivated influenza vaccine. The sample consisted of PBMCs from blood, taken roughly 6 weeks after vaccination.

The CDR3 DNA reads as TGTGCCAGCAGCTTACCCCGGCTAGCGGGAAGATGGCAGGACAATGAGCAGTTCTTC. Translation gives CASSLPRLAGRWQDNEQFF. V usage is TRBV11-1 and J usage is TRBJ2-1; TRBD2 matches at 9 bases. Germline lookup yields CDR1 SGHAT and CDR2 FQDESV (reference sequence). J lost 5 bases, V lost 2 bases, and 16 bases had no gene match. The CDR3 totals 19 residues.